A single T cell receptor (beta chain) is shown here with its context. Antigen specificity is unknown. The sample belongs to a study of T cell responses to AZD1222 COVID-19 vaccine. General study points: CD4 TCRs covered the whole spike, strongest at regions 160-218 and 743-854. Unmutated variant regions are reportedly the target of nearly half of TCRs that are spike-specific. Donors were chiefly white British, with a greater number of females, and clonal diversity was perhaps underestimated.

TCRdb keeps only in-frame clones here, not all; method: immunoSEQ multiplex PCR. The sample has roughly 190,000 clones, 85% to 95% seen once. The V end was cut by 3 bases, the J end by 3 bases, with 33 bases between. From germline, CDR1 is SGHRS and CDR2 YFSETQ. The CDR3 loop spans 21 amino acids. This material consisted of peripheral blood, taken on day 0 of AZD1222 vaccination. This clonotype was sampled from an adult in good health. V gene TRBV5-1 combines with J gene TRBJ2-5; D is ambiguous. The CDR3 DNA sequence: TGCGCCAGCAGCTCTCTATCATCTGACGGCTGGGTCCCATCGGGTAAAGAGACCCAGTACTTC. It yields the protein CASSSLSSDGWVPSGKETQYF.